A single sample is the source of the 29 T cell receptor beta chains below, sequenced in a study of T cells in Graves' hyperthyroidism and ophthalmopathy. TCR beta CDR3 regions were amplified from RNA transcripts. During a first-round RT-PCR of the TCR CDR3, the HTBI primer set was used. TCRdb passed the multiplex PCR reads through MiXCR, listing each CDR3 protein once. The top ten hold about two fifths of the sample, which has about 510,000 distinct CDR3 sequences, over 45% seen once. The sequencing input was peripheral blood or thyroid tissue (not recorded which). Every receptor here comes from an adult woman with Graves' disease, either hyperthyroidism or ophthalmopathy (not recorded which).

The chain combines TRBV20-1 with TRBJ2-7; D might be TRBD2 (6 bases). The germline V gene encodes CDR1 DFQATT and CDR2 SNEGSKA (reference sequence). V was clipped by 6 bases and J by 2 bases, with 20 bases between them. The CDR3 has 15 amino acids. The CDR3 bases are TGCAGTGCCATTCCTGTCTCGGGAGAGACCTACGAGCAGTACTTC. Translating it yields CSAIPVSGETYEQYF.

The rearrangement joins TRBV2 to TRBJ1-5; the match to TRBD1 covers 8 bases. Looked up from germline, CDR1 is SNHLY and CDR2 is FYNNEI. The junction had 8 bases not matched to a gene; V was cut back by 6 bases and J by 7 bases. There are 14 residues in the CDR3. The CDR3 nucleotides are TGTGCCAGCAGCCTACAGGGGGGGTGGCAGCCCCAGCATTTT. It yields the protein CASSLQGGWQPQHF.

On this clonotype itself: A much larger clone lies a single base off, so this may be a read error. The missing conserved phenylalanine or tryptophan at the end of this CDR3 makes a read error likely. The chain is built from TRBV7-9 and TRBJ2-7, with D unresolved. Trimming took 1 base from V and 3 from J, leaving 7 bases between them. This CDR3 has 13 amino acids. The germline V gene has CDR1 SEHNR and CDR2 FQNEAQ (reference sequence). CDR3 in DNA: TGTGCCAGCAGCTTAGGCAGCGTCTACGAGCAGTACCTC. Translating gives CASSLGSVYEQYL.

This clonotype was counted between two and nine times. CDR3 nucleotides: TGTGCCAGCAGCCCTTCTGTGGGGGAACTCGATGGCTACACCTTC. It specifies CASSPSVGELDGYTF. The gene calls are TRBV11-1 and TRBJ1-2; tentative D call: TRBD1 (5 bases). V was cut by 5 bases and J by 6 bases, with 19 bases left in between. CDR3 length equals 15 residues. CDR1 and CDR2 from the germline V gene are SGHAT and FQDESV (reference sequence).

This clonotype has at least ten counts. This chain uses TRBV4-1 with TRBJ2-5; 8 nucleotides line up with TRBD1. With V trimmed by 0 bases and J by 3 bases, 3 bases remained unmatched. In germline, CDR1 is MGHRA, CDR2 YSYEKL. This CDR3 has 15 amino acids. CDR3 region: CASSQDQDREETQYF. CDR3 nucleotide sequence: TGCGCCAGCAGCCAAGATCAGGACAGGGAAGAGACCCAGTACTTC.

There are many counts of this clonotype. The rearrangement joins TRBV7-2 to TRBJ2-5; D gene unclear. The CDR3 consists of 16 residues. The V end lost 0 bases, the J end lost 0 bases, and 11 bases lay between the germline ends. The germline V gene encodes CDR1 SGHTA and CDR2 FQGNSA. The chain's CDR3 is CASSLAVGFNQETQYF. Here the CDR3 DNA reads TGTGCCAGCAGCTTAGCGGTGGGGTTCAACCAAGAGACCCAGTACTTC.

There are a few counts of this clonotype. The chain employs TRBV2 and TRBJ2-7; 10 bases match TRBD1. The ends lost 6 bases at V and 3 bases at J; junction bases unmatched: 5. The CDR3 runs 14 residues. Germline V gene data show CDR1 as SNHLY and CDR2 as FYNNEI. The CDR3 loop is CASRRTGGDYEQYF. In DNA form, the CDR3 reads TGTGCCAGCAGGAGGACAGGGGGGGACTACGAGCAGTACTTC.

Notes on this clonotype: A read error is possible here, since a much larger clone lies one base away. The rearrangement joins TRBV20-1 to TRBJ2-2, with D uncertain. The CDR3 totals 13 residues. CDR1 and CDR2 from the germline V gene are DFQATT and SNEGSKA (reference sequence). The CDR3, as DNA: TGCAAAACATCTGATTCTCGCACCGGGGAGCTGTTTTTT. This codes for CKTSDSRTGELFF.

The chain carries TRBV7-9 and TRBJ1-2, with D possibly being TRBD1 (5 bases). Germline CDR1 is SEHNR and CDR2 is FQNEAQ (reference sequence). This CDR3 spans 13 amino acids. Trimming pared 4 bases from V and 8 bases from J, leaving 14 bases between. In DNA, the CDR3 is TGTGCCAGCAGCTGGGACGGGCTCGGCGGCTACACCTTC. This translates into CASSWDGLGGYTF.

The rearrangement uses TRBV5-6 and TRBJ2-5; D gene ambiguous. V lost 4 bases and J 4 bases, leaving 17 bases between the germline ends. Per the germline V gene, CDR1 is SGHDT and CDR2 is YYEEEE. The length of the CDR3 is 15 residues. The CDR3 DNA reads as TGTGCCAGCAGCGTTGGTGAGAGGTTGGGAGAGACCCAGTACTTC. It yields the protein CASSVGERLGETQYF.

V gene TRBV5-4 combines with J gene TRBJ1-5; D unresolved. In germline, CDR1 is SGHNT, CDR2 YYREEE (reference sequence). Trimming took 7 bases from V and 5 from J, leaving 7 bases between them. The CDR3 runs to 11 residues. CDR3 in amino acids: CASRRYQPQHF. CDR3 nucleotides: TGTGCCAGCCGGCGTTATCAGCCCCAGCATTTT.

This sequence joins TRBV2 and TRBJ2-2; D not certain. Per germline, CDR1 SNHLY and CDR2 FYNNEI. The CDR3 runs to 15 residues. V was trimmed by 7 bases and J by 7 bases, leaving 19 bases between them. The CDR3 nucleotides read TGTGCCAGCACCCCGGGTTGGCTACTTAACGGGGAGCTGTTTTTT. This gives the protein CASTPGWLLNGELFF.

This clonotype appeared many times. This CDR3 is CAISDGQGGMNTEAFF. DNA for the CDR3: TGTGCCATCAGTGATGGGCAGGGAGGGATGAACACTGAAGCTTTCTTT. V is TRBV10-3 and J is TRBJ1-1; maybe TRBD1 (5 bases). This CDR3 comprises 16 residues. Germline CDR1 and CDR2: ENHRY and SYGVKD. The V gene lost 3 bases and the J gene lost 0 bases, with 14 bases spanning the gap.

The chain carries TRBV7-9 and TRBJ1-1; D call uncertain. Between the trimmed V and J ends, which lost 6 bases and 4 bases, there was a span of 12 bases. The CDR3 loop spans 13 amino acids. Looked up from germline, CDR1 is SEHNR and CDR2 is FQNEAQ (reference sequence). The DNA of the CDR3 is TGTGCCAGCAGACCCCCGGGCGGCACTGAAGCTTTCTTT. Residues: CASRPPGGTEAFF.

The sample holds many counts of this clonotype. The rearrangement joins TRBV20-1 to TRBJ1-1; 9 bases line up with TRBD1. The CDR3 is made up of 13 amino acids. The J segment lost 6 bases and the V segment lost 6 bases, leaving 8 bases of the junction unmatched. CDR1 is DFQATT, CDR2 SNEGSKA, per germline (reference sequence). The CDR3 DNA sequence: TGCAGTGCCCTCGAACAGGGGGCGGCTGAAGCTTTCTTT. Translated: CSALEQGAAEAFF.

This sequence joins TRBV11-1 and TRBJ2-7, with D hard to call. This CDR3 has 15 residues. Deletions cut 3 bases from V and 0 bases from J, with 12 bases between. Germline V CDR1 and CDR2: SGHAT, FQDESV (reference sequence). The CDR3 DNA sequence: TGTGCCAGCAGCTTCCATGTACAATCCTCCTACGAGCAGTACTTC. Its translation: CASSFHVQSSYEQYF.

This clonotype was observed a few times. The CDR3 DNA is TGCAGTGCTAGAGGGGAATGGATGGGCGAGCAGTACTTC. Its translation: CSARGEWMGEQYF. The chain couples TRBV20-1 to TRBJ2-7, with no clear D. The CDR3 is made up of 13 amino acids. Germline V gene data show CDR1 as DFQATT and CDR2 as SNEGSKA (reference sequence). Trimming pared 1 base from V and 6 bases from J, leaving 13 bases between.

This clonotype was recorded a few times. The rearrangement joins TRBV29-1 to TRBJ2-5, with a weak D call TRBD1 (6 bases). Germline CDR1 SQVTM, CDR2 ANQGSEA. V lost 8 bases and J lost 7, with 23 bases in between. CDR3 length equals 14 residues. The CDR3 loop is CSYRDTSRSGTQYF. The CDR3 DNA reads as TGCAGCTACCGGGACACCTCACGTAGTGGGACCCAGTACTTC. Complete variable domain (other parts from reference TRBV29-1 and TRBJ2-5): SAVISQKPSRDICQRGTSLTIQCQVDSQVTMMFWYRQQPGQSLTLIATANQGSEATYESGFVIDKFPISRPNLTFSTLTVSNMSPEDSSIYLCSYRDTSRSGTQYFGPGTRLLVL.

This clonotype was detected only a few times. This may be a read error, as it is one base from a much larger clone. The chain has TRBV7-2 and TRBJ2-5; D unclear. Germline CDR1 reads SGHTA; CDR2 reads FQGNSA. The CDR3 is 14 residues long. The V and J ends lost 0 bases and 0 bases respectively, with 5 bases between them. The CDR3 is CASSLAVYQETQYF. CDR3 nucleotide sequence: TGTGCCAGCAGCTTAGCGGTGTACCAAGAGACCCAGTACTTC.

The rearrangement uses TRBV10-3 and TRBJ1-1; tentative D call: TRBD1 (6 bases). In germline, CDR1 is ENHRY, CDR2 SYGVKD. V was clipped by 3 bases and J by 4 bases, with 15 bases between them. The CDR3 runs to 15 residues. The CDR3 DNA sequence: TGTGCCATCAGTGACGGGGGGGGCCGACGCACTGAAGCTTTCTTT. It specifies CAISDGGGRRTEAFF.

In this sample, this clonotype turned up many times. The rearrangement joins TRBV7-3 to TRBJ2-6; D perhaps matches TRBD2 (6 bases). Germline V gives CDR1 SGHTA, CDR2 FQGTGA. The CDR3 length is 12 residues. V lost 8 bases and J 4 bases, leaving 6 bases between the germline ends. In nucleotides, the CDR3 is TGTGCCAGCGCGGGAGGGGCCAACGTCCTGACTTTC. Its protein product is CASAGGANVLTF.

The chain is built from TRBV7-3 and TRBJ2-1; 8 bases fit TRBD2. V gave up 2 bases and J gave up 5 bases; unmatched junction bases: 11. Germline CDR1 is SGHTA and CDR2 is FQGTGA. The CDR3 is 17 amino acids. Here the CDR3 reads CASSLGLRASGHNEQFF. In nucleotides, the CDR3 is TGTGCCAGCAGCTTAGGTTTGAGGGCTAGCGGGCACAATGAGCAGTTCTTC.

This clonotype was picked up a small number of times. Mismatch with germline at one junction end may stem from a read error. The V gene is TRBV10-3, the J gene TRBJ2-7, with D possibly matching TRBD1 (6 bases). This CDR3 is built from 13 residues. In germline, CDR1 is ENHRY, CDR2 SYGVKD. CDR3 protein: CAIRGGRNYEQCF. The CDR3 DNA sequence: TGTGCCATCAGAGGGGGTAGGAACTACGAGCAGTGCTTC.

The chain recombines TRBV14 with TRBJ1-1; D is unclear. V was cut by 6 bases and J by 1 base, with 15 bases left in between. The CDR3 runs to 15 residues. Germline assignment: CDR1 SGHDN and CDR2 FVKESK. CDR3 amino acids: CASRARRGRNTEAFF. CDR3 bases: TGTGCCAGCAGGGCGCGACGGGGTAGGAACACTGAAGCTTTCTTT.

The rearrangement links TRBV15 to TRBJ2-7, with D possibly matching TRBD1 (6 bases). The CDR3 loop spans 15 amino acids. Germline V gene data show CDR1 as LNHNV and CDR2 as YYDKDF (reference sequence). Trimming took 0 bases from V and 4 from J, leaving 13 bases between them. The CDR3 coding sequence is TGTGCCACCAGCAGAGATTTGGACAGATCTTACGAGCAGTACTTC. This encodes CATSRDLDRSYEQYF.

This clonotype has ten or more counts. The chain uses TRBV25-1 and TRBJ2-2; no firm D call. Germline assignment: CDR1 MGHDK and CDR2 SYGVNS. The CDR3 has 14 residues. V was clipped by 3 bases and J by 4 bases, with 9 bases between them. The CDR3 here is CASSDTKTTGELFF. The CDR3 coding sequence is TGTGCCAGCAGTGACACCAAGACCACCGGGGAGCTGTTTTTT.

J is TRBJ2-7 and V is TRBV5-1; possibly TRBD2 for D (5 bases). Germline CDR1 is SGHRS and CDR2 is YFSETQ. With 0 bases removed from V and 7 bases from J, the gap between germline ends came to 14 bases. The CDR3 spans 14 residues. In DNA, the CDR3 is TGCGCCAGCAGCTTGGGTGTAGGAACGGGGGAGCAGTACTTC. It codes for CASSLGVGTGEQYF.

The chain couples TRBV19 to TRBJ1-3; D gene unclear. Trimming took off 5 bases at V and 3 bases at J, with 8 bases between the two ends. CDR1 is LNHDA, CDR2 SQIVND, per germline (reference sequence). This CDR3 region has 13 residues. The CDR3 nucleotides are TGTGCCAGTAGTTCCAGTCATGGAAACACCATATATTTT. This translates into CASSSSHGNTIYF. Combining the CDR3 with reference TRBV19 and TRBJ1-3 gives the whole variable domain DGGITQSPKYLFRKEGQNVTLSCEQNLNHDAMYWYRQDPGQGLRLIYYSQIVNDFQKGDIAEGYSVSREKKESFPLTVTSAQKNPTAFYLCASSSSHGNTIYFGEGSWLTVV.

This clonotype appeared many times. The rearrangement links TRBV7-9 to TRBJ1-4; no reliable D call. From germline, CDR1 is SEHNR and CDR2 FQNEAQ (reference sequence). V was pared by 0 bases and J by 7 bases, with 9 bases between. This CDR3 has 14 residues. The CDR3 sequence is CASSLAGSSEKLFF. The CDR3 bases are TGTGCCAGCAGCTTAGCAGGGTCCAGTGAAAAACTGTTTTTT.